A single T cell receptor beta chain is shown here with its context. Its matching antigen is unknown. Data came from immunoSEQ multiplex PCR; TCRdb stores just in-frame clones and leaves some out. The sample holds roughly 200,000 clones, 66% seen once. This record comes from a study of shared clonotypes between healthy human individuals. Broader study findings: Generally, naive subsets came out with larger estimated richness than memory subsets.

The CDR3 has 14 amino acids. Per the germline V gene, CDR1 is SGHVS and CDR2 is FQNEAQ. V lost 4 bases and J lost 6, with 12 bases in between. The genes are TRBV7-8 and TRBJ2-2, with D perhaps matching TRBD1 (6 bases). The sequencing sample was made of memory CD4+ T cells sorted from blood. Subset denoted: CD45RA-negative fraction. This sequence originates from a young man in good health. CDR3 DNA: TGTGCCAGCAGCTCCCTTACAGGGCCCGGGGAGCTGTTTTTT. It is translated as CASSSLTGPGELFF.